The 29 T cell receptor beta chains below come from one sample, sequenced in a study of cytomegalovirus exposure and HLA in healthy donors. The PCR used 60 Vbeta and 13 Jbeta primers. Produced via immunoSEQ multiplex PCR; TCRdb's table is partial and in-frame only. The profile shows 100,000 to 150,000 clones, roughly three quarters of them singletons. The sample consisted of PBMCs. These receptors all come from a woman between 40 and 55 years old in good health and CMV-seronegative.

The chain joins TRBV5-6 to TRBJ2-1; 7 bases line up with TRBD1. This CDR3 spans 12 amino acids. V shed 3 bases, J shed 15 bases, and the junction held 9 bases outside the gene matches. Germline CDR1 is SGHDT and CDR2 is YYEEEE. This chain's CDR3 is CASSSDRVGLFF. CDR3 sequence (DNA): TGTGCCAGCAGCTCCGACAGGGTGGGTTTGTTCTTC. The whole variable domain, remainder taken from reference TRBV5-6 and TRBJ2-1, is DAGVTQSPTHLIKTRGQQVTLRCSPKSGHDTVSWYQQALGQGPQFIFQYYEEEERQRGNFPDRFSGHQFPNYSSELNVNALLLGDSALYLCASSSDRVGLFFGPGTRLTVL.

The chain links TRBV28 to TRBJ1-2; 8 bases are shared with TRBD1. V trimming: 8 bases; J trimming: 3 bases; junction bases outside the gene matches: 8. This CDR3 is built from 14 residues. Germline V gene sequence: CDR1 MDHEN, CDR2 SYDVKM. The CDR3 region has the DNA TGTGCCAGCCTGTTTTCAGGGGGCGACTATGGCTACACCTTC. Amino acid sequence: CASLFSGGDYGYTF.

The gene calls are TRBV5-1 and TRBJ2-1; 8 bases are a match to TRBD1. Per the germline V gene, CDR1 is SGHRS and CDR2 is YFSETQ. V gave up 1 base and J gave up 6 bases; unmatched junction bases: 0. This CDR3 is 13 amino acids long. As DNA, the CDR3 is TGCGCCAGCAGCTTGACAGGGGGCAATGAGCAGTTCTTC. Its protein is CASSLTGGNEQFF.

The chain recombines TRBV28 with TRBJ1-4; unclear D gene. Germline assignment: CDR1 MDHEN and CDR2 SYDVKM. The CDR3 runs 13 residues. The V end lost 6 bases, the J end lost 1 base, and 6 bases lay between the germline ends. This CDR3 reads CASSPGTNEKLFF. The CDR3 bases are TGTGCCAGCAGCCCCGGAACTAATGAAAAACTGTTTTTT.

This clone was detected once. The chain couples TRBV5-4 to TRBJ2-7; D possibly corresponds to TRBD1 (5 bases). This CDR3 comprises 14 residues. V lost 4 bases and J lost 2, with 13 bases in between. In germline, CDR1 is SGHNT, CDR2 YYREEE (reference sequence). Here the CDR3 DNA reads TGTGCCAGCAGCCCACGGGCAGGGCCCTACGAGCAGTACTTC. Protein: CASSPRAGPYEQYF.

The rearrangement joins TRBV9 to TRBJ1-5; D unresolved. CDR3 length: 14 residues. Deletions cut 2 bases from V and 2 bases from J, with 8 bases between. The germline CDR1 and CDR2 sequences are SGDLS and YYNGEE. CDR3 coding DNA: TGTGCCAGCAGCGTCGGGAATGGCAATCAGCCCCAGCATTTT. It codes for CASSVGNGNQPQHF.

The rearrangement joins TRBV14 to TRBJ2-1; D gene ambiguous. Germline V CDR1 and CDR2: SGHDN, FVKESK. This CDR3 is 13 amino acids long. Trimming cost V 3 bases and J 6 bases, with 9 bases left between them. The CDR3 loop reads CASSHQLVNEQFF. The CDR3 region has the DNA TGTGCCAGCAGCCACCAACTCGTCAATGAGCAGTTCTTC.

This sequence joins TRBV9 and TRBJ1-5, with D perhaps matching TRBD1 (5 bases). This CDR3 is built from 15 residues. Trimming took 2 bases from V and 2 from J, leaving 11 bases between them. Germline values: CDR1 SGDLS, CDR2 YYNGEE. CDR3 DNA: TGTGCCAGCAGCGTTGGCGGGGCGGGCAATCAGCCCCAGCATTTT. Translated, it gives CASSVGGAGNQPQHF. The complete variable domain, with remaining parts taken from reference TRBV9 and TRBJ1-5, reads DSGVTQTPKHLITATGQRVTLRCSPRSGDLSVYWYQQSLDQGLQFLIQYYNGEERAKGNILERFSAQQFPDLHSELNLSSLELGDSALYFCASSVGGAGNQPQHFGDGTRLSIL.

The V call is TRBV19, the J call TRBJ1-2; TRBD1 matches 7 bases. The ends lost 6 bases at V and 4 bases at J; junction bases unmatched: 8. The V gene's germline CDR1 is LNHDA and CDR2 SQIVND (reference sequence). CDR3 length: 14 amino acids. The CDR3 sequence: CASSIRDRAYGYTF. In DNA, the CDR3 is TGTGCCAGTAGCATCCGGGACAGAGCCTATGGCTACACCTTC.

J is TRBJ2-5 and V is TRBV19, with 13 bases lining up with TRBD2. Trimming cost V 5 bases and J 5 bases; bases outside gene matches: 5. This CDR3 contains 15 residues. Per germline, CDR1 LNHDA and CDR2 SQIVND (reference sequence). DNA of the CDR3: TGTGCCAGTAGTTCATTGACTAGCGGGGGGGAGACCCAGTACTTC. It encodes CASSSLTSGGETQYF.

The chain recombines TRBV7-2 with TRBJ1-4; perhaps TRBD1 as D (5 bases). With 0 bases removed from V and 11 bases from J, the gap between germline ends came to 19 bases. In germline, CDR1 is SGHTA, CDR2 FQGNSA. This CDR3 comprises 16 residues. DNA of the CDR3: TGTGCCAGCAGCTTAGCGGGGGGAGGGGCCCTCGGGAAACTGTTTTTT. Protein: CASSLAGGGALGKLFF.

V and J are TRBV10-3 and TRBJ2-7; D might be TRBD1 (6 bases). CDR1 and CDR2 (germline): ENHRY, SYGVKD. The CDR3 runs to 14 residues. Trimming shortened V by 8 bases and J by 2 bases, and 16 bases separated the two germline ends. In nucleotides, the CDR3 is TGTGCCATCGGTGTCCAGGGGCCCACCTACGAGCAGTACTTC. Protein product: CAIGVQGPTYEQYF.

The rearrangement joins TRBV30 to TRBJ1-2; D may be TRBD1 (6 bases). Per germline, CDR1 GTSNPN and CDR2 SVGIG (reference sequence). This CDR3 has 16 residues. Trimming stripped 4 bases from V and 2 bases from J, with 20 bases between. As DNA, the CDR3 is TGTGCCTGGAACCAGGGGAGTCCCAGGCTCAACTATGGCTACACCTTC. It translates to CAWNQGSPRLNYGYTF.

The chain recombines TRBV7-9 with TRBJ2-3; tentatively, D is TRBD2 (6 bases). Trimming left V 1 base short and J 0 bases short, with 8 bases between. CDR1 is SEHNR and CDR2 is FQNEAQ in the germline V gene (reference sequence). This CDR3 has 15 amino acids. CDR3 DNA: TGTGCCAGCAGCTTAGGCGGACTAAGCACAGATACGCAGTATTTT. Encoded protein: CASSLGGLSTDTQYF. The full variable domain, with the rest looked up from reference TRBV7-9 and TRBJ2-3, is DTGVSQNPRHKITKRGQNVTFRCDPISEHNRLYWYRQTLGQGPEFLTYFQNEAQLEKSRLLSDRFSAERPKGSFSTLEIQRTEQGDSAMYLCASSLGGLSTDTQYFGPGTRLTVL.

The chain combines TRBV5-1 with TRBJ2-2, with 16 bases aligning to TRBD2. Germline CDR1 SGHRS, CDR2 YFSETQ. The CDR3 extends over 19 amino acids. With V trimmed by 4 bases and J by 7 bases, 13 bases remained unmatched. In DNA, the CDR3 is TGCGCCAGCAGCGGGACTAGCGGGGGGGCCTCTGGGAGCCGCGGGGAGCTGTTTTTT. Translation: CASSGTSGGASGSRGELFF.

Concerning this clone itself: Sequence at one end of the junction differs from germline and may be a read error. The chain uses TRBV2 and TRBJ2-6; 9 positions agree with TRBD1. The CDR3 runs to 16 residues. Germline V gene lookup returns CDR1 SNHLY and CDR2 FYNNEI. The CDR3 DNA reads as TGTGCCAGCAGTAGCGGGACAGGGCTTGGGGCCAACGGCCTGACTTTC. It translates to CASSSGTGLGANGLTF.

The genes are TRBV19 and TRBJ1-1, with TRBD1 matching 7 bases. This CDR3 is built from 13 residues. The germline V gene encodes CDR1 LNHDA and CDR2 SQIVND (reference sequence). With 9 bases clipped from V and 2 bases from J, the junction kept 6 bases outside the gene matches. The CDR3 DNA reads TGTGCCAGCGGGACAGCCTTAAACACTGAAGCTTTCTTT. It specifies CASGTALNTEAFF.

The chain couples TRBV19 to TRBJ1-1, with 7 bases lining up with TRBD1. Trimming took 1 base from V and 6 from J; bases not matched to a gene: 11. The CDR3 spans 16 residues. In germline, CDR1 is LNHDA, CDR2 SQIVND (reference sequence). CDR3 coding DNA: TGTGCCAGTAGTATAGGAGGCAGGGGGTCGCGGGCTGAAGCTTTCTTT. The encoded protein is CASSIGGRGSRAEAFF.

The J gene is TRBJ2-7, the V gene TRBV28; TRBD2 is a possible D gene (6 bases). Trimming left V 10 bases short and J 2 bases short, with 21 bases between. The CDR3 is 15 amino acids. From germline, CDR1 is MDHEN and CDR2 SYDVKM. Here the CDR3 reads CATTPDYGPPYEQYF. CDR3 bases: TGTGCCACAACCCCGGACTACGGGCCTCCCTACGAGCAGTACTTC.

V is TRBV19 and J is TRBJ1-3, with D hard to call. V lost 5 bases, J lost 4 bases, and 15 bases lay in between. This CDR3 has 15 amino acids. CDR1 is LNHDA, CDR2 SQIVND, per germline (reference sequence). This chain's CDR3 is CASSLYIDLGNTIYF. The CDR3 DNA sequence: TGTGCCAGTAGTCTATACATCGACTTGGGAAACACCATATATTTT. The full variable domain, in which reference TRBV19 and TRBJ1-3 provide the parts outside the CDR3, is DGGITQSPKYLFRKEGQNVTLSCEQNLNHDAMYWYRQDPGQGLRLIYYSQIVNDFQKGDIAEGYSVSREKKESFPLTVTSAQKNPTAFYLCASSLYIDLGNTIYFGEGSWLTVV.

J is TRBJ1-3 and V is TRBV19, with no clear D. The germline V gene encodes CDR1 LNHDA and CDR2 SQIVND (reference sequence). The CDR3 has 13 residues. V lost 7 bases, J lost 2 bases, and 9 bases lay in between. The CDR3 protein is CASNPRAGNTIYF. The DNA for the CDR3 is TGTGCCAGTAACCCACGGGCTGGAAACACCATATATTTT.

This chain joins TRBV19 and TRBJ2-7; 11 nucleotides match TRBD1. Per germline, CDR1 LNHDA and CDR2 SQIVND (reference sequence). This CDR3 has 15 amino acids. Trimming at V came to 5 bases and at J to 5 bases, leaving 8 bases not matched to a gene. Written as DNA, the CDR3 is TGTGCCAGTAGTGCCCGGACAGGGGGCGGCGACGAGCAGTACTTC. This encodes CASSARTGGGDEQYF.

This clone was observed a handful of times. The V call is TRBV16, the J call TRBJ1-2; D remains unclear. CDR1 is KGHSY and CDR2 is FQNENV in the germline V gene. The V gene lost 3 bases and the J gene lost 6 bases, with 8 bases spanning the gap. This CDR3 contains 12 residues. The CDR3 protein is CASSQGRNGYTF. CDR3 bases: TGTGCCAGCAGCCAGGGGAGGAATGGCTACACCTTC.

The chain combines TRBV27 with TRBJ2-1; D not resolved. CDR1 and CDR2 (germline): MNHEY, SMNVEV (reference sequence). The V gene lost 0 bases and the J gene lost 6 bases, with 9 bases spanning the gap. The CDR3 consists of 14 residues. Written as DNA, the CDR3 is TGTGCCAGCAGTTTATCGACCACGGGCAATGAGCAGTTCTTC. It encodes CASSLSTTGNEQFF.

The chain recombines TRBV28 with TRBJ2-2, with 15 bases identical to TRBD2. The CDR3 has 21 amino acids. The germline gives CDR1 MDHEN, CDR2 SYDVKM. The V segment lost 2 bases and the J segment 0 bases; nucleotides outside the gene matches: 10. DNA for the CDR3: TGTGCCAGCAGTTTACAATTCTGGGGACTAGCGGGGGGCTCGAACACCGGGGAGCTGTTTTTT. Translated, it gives CASSLQFWGLAGGSNTGELFF.

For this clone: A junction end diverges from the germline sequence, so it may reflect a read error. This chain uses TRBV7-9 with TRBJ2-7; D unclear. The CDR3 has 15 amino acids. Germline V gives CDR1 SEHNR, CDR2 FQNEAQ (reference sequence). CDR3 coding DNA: TGTTCCAGCAGCCCGTCATTCGTACTTTCCTACGAGCAGTACTTC. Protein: CSSSPSFVLSYEQYF.

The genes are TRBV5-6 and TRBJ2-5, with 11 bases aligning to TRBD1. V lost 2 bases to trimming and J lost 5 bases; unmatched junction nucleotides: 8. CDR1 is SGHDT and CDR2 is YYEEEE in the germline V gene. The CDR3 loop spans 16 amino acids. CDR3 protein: CASSLWTGGAGETQYF. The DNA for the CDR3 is TGTGCCAGCAGCTTATGGACAGGGGGCGCGGGGGAGACCCAGTACTTC.

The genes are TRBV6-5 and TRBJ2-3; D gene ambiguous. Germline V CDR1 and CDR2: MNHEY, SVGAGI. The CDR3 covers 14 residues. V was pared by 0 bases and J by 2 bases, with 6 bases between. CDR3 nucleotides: TGTGCCAGCAGTTACTCTGGCAACACAGATACGCAGTATTTT. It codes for CASSYSGNTDTQYF.

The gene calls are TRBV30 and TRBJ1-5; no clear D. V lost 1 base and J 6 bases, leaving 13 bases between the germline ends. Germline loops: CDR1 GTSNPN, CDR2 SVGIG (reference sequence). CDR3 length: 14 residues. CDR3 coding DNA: TGTGCCTGGAGTGCCAATTCAGGAAGTCAGCCCCAGCATTTT. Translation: CAWSANSGSQPQHF.